A single sample is the source of the 17 T cell receptor beta chains below, sequenced in a study of shared clonotypes between healthy human individuals. TCRdb keeps only in-frame clones here, not all; method: immunoSEQ multiplex PCR. The sample holds about 820,000 clones, 80% to 95% seen once. The naive CD8 population came from CD45RO-negative cells selected for CCR7, without terminally differentiated effector memory CD45RA+ cells. Sequencing was carried out using naive CD8+ T cells sorted from blood. The receptors were gathered from a young man in good health.

This chain uses TRBV19 with TRBJ2-3; TRBD2 matches at 13 bases. This CDR3 is built from 16 residues. V was pared by 4 bases and J by 2 bases, with 3 bases of the junction left unmatched. Germline CDR1 LNHDA, CDR2 SQIVND (reference sequence). The CDR3 sequence is CASSTGTSGNTDTQYF. The CDR3 nucleotides are TGTGCCAGTAGTACTGGGACTAGCGGGAACACAGATACGCAGTATTTT. Using reference TRBV19 and TRBJ2-3 for the parts outside the CDR3, the full variable domain is DGGITQSPKYLFRKEGQNVTLSCEQNLNHDAMYWYRQDPGQGLRLIYYSQIVNDFQKGDIAEGYSVSREKKESFPLTVTSAQKNPTAFYLCASSTGTSGNTDTQYFGPGTRLTVL.

V gene TRBV2 combines with J gene TRBJ2-3, with TRBD2 matching over 7 bases. From germline, CDR1 is SNHLY and CDR2 FYNNEI. This CDR3 region has 16 residues. V was pared by 4 bases and J by 0 bases, with 7 bases of the junction left unmatched. The CDR3: CASSATEGGSTDTQYF. DNA for the CDR3: TGTGCCAGCAGTGCCACGGAGGGAGGGAGCACAGATACGCAGTATTTT.

As regards this clone: Other DNA variants within this sample encode the same CDR3. CDR3 coding DNA: TGTGCCAGCTCACCCGGCGGGGACTCTGGAAACACCATATATTTT. Encoded protein: CASSPGGDSGNTIYF. This chain links TRBV18 with TRBJ1-3, with D uncertain. V was pared by 3 bases and J by 0 bases, with 9 bases between. The CDR3 length is 15 residues. Germline assignment: CDR1 KGHSH and CDR2 LQKENI.

The V and J genes are TRBV5-6 and TRBJ2-2; tentatively, D is TRBD2 (5 bases). The CDR3 runs 13 residues. Between the trimmed V and J ends, which lost 6 bases and 8 bases, there was a span of 14 bases. The germline V gene has CDR1 SGHDT and CDR2 YYEEEE. CDR3 protein: CASTRSGMGELFF. The DNA for the CDR3 is TGTGCCAGCACCCGGTCGGGGATGGGGGAGCTGTTTTTT.

This chain joins TRBV14 and TRBJ2-7; 7 bases line up with TRBD1. V trimming: 4 bases; J trimming: 2 bases; junction bases outside the gene matches: 14. Looked up from germline, CDR1 is SGHDN and CDR2 is FVKESK. The CDR3 loop spans 17 amino acids. CDR3 nucleotide sequence: TGTGCCAGCAGCCCCTTGACACAGGGGCTCGGTCCCTACGAGCAGTACTTC. It encodes CASSPLTQGLGPYEQYF.

This clone was seen only once. The gene calls are TRBV10-2 and TRBJ2-7; the D gene is possibly TRBD1 (6 bases). Per germline, CDR1 WSHSY and CDR2 SAAADI. V lost 4 bases, J lost 2 bases, and 12 bases lay in between. There are 14 residues in the CDR3. The CDR3 spells CASSGRDTTYEQYF. Written as DNA, the CDR3 is TGCGCCAGCAGTGGCCGGGACACCACCTACGAGCAGTACTTC.

V gene TRBV6-5 combines with J gene TRBJ1-4; no reliable D call. This CDR3 spans 14 amino acids. The germline V gene encodes CDR1 MNHEY and CDR2 SVGAGI. V gave up 2 bases and J gave up 4 bases, with 8 bases separating them. The CDR3 here is CASSYDAFNEKLFF. The CDR3 DNA reads TGTGCCAGCAGTTACGACGCGTTTAATGAAAAACTGTTTTTT.

V is TRBV4-2 and J is TRBJ1-3; no definite D call. CDR1 LGHNA and CDR2 YNFKEQ come from the germline V gene. V gave up 3 bases and J gave up 1 base, with 7 bases separating them. This CDR3 is 14 amino acids long. CDR3 sequence: CASSQRASGNTIYF. In DNA, the CDR3 is TGTGCCAGCAGCCAGAGGGCATCTGGAAACACCATATATTTT.

V is TRBV4-1 and J is TRBJ2-1; 9 bases fit TRBD2. V dropped 1 base and J dropped 7; count of bases not matched to a gene: 8. This CDR3 has 16 residues. Germline V gives CDR1 MGHRA, CDR2 YSYEKL. CDR3: CASSQGGGRAWNEQFF. The CDR3 nucleotides read TGCGCCAGCAGCCAAGGAGGCGGGAGGGCCTGGAATGAGCAGTTCTTC.

V usage is TRBV19 and J usage is TRBJ2-6, with D unclear. The CDR3 loop spans 15 amino acids. Germline values: CDR1 LNHDA, CDR2 SQIVND (reference sequence). The V end lost 4 bases, the J end lost 0 bases, and 7 bases lay between the germline ends. In DNA, the CDR3 is TGTGCCAGTAGTACTTCAGCCTCTGGGGCCAACGTCCTGACTTTC. As protein: CASSTSASGANVLTF.

The V and J genes are TRBV15 and TRBJ1-5; possible D gene TRBD1, 5 bases. The CDR3 runs 15 residues. The germline V gene has CDR1 LNHNV and CDR2 YYDKDF (reference sequence). The V end lost 0 bases, the J end lost 6 bases, and 12 bases lay between the germline ends. CDR3 nucleotides: TGTGCCACCAGCAGAGATCTTGGGGGGACTCAGCCCCAGCATTTT. Translated: CATSRDLGGTQPQHF.

The rearrangement uses TRBV7-9 and TRBJ2-1; D is possibly TRBD2 (6 bases). The germline gives CDR1 SEHNR, CDR2 FQNEAQ (reference sequence). Trimming shortened V by 4 bases and J by 0 bases, and 19 bases separated the two germline ends. The CDR3 sequence is 18 residues long. CDR3 nucleotides: TGTGCCAGCAGCTCGGGTAAGGGGACTTCGAGCTCCTACAATGAGCAGTTCTTC. It translates to CASSSGKGTSSSYNEQFF.

The gene calls are TRBV7-3 and TRBJ2-1; 9 nucleotides line up with TRBD2. This CDR3 is built from 15 residues. Trimming removed 1 base from V and 4 bases from J; junction bases left unmatched: 2. Per germline, CDR1 SGHTA and CDR2 FQGTGA. CDR3 bases: TGTGCCAGCAGCTTAATGACTAGCGGTTACAATGAGCAGTTCTTC. It codes for CASSLMTSGYNEQFF.

The chain links TRBV27 to TRBJ2-2; 16 bases map to TRBD2. Germline V gene data show CDR1 as MNHEY and CDR2 as SMNVEV (reference sequence). This CDR3 has 19 residues. J lost 5 bases, V lost 0 bases, and 6 bases had no gene match. The CDR3 sequence: CASSLSGLAGGPVTGELFF. DNA for the CDR3: TGTGCCAGCAGTTTATCGGGACTAGCGGGAGGGCCGGTTACCGGGGAGCTGTTTTTT.

The CDR3 spells CASSDQGAPEKLFF. Written as DNA, the CDR3 is TGTGCCAGCAGTGACCAGGGGGCGCCTGAAAAACTGTTTTTT. The rearrangement uses TRBV2 and TRBJ1-4; TRBD1 matches 8 bases. From germline, CDR1 is SNHLY and CDR2 FYNNEI. The CDR3 is 14 residues long. V lost 3 bases, J lost 7 bases, and 4 bases stayed unmatched.

J is TRBJ2-1 and V is TRBV9; no definite D call. Deletions cut 0 bases from V and 7 bases from J, with 8 bases between. This CDR3 has 13 amino acids. Germline lookup yields CDR1 SGDLS and CDR2 YYNGEE. In DNA, the CDR3 is TGTGCCAGCAGCGTAGATTTGGCGAATGAGCAGTTCTTC. This gives the protein CASSVDLANEQFF.

The chain recombines TRBV7-6 with TRBJ1-1; 8 bases align to TRBD1. CDR3 length equals 15 residues. J gave up 0 bases and V 3 bases, and 3 bases lay outside the gene matches. CDR1 and CDR2 from the germline V gene are SGHVS and FNYEAQ. CDR3: CASSLGTGVNTEAFF. In DNA form, the CDR3 reads TGTGCCAGCAGCTTGGGGACAGGAGTGAACACTGAAGCTTTCTTT.